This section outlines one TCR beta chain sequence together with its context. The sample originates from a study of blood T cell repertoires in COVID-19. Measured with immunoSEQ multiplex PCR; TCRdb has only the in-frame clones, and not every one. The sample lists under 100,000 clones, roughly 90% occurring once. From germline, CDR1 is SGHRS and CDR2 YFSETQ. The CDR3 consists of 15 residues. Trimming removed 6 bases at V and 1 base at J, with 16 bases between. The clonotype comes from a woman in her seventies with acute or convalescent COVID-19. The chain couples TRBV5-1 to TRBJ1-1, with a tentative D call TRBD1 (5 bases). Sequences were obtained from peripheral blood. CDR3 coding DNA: TGCGCCAGCACTCGATTGGGGGGATCGAACACTGAAGCTTTCTTT. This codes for CASTRLGGSNTEAFF. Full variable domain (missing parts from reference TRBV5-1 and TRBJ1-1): KAGVTQTPRYLIKTRGQQVTLSCSPISGHRSVSWYQQTPGQGLQFLFEYFSETQRNKGNFPGRFSGRQFSNSRSEMNVSTLELGDSALYLCASTRLGGSNTEAFFGQGTRLTVV.